The source of this TCR beta chain is a study of blood T cell repertoires in COVID-19. As processed by the authors: The authors estimated nucleated cell counts from reference gene primer amplification. Generated by immunoSEQ multiplex PCR, the TCRdb table keeps only in-frame clones and is missing some. Clone size and V and J calls were adopted from that table, with D and trimming inferred from the DNA. The table includes about 370,000 clones, 80% to 90% detected once. Sequenced input: PBMCs or T cells enriched from blood (not recorded which). The TCR comes from a man younger than 35 who had recovered from COVID-19.

This chain's CDR3 is CASSLDGNNYGYTF. The CDR3 region has the DNA TGCGCCAGCAGCCTGGACGGTAATAACTATGGCTACACCTTC. The chain combines TRBV5-1 with TRBJ1-2, with D unclear. Deletions cut 4 bases from V and 1 base from J, with 11 bases between. The CDR3 consists of 14 residues. Germline V gene data show CDR1 as SGHRS and CDR2 as YFSETQ. The entire variable domain, with the rest obtained from reference TRBV5-1 and TRBJ1-2, is as follows: KAGVTQTPRYLIKTRGQQVTLSCSPISGHRSVSWYQQTPGQGLQFLFEYFSETQRNKGNFPGRFSGRQFSNSRSEMNVSTLELGDSALYLCASSLDGNNYGYTFGSGTRLTVV.